The text below deals with one TCR beta chain. Its target is not known. Germline loops: CDR1 SQVTM, CDR2 ANQGSEA. CDR3 length: 12 amino acids. The V end lost 0 bases, the J end lost 8 bases, and 10 bases lay between the germline ends. The data belong to a study of T-cell memory formation after mild COVID-19. Study-wide context: Largely, TCR clusters stayed within a single donor.

Study observations and caveats: Among clones contracting day 15 to 85, CD4/CD8 was balanced, whereas later expanders leaned CD4+. Some clones that responded turned up in pre-infection memory, which suggests that cross-reactive memory joined in.

Constant-segment primers were used for 5'RACE, and the resulting TCR alpha and TCR beta cDNA libraries carried sample barcodes and UMIs. One entry per CDR3 protein, called by TCRdb with MiXCR from the 5' RACE reads. The table includes hundreds of thousands of distinct CDR3 sequences, about a sixth detected once. The gene calls are TRBV29-1 and TRBJ1-1; no clear D gene. The specimen sequenced was PBMCs or a T cell subset sorted from them (not recorded which). This clonotype was obtained from an adult woman who had mild COVID-19 (a few samples of this study predate the infection). Cell type and time point are not known. Here the CDR3 DNA reads TGCAGCGTTGAAGAGAGACGGAGCGAAGCTTTCTTT. Translation gives CSVEERRSEAFF.